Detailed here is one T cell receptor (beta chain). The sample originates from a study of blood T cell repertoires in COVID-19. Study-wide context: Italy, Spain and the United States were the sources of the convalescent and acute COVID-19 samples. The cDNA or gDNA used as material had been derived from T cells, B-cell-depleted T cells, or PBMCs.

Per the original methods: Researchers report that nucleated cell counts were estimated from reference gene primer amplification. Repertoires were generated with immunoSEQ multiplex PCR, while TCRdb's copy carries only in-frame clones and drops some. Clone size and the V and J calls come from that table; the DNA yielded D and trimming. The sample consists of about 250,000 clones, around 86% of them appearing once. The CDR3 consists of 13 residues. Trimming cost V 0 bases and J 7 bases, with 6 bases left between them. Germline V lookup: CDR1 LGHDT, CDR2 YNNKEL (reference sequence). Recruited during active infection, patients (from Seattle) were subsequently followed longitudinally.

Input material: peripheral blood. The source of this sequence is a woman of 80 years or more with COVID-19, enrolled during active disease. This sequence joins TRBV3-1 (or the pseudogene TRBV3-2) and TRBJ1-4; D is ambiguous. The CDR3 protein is CASSQDGREKLFF. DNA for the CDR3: TGTGCCAGCAGCCAAGATGGGCGTGAAAAACTGTTTTTT.